This T cell receptor beta chain originates from a study of cytomegalovirus exposure and HLA in healthy donors. Germline V gene data show CDR1 as MDHEN and CDR2 as SYDVKM. The CDR3 spans 15 residues. V lost 5 bases, J lost 4 bases, and 6 bases stayed unmatched. Primers included in the PCR were 60 Vbeta and 13 Jbeta primers. Here immunoSEQ multiplex PCR was the method, and the copy in TCRdb shows in-frame clones only, minus some. The sample yields 150,000 to 200,000 clones, 75% to 90% seen once. The material sequenced was PBMCs. This TCR derives from a man between 50 and 59 years old in good health and CMV-seropositive. V is TRBV28 and J is TRBJ1-3; TRBD1 matches 9 bases. The CDR3 region has the DNA TGTGCCAGCAGTCGAACCGGGACAGGGGGAAACACCATATATTTT. It is translated as CASSRTGTGGNTIYF.